This T cell receptor beta chain was recorded in a study of response to subunit inactivated influenza vaccine. The CDR3 loop spans 14 amino acids. After removal of 4 bases from V and 3 bases from J, the junction contained 4 bases not matched to a gene. Germline V gene lookup returns CDR1 ENHRY and CDR2 SYGVKD. Concerning this clonotype: The antigen remains undetermined.

A single record per CDR3 protein comes from TCRdb applying MiXCR to the RT-PCR reads. The sample lists more than 450,000 distinct CDR3 sequences, around 11% occurring once. Regarding the study as a whole: The study's authors posited that every seasonal influenza vaccination enlists few new T cells.

The same data also contributed to another study, on T cells expressing NK-cell markers. Per that study: As the method of synthesis, 5'RACE template switching with UMIs yielded TCR beta cDNA. Among CD8+ T cells from five or six donors, dominant NKG2C+ clonotypes accounted for roughly 1.0-8%. The CD3+CD56-NKG2C+ fraction was also led by these clonotypes in a handful of donors. Specificity for HCMV among expanded NKG2C+ T cell clones was not established.

This chain connects TRBV10-3 to TRBJ2-3, with 7 bases aligning to TRBD1. This receptor was obtained from a man aged 45-65 years who received an inactivated influenza vaccine. The sequencing here drew on PBMCs from blood, taken on the day of vaccination. Here the CDR3 DNA reads TGTGCCATCAGTGGGCGACAGGGAACAGATACGCAGTATTTT. It codes for CAISGRQGTDTQYF.